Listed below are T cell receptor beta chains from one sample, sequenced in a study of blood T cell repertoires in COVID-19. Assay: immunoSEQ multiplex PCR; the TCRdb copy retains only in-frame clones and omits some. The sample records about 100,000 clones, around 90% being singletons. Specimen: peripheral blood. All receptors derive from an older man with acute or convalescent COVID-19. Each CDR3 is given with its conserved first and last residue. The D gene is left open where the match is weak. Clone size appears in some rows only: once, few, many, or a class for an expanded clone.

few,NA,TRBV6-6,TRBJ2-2,CASSKQVFNTGELFF,TGTGCCAGCAGCAAACAGGTCTTTAACACCGGGGAGCTGTTTTTT
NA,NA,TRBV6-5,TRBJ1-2,CASSSSGAWGYTF,TGTGCCAGCAGTTCTAGTGGGGCTTGGGGCTACACCTTC
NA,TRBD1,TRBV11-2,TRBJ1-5,CASSPHAGGRNQPQHF,TGTGCCAGCAGCCCCCATGCAGGGGGAAGAAATCAGCCCCAGCATTTT
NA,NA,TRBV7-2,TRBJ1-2,CASSSVGDSPYGYTF,TGTGCCAGCAGCTCCGTAGGTGACAGCCCCTATGGCTACACCTTC
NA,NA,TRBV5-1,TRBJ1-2,CASSWGDGPNYGYTF,TGCGCCAGCAGCTGGGGGGACGGCCCTAACTATGGCTACACCTTC
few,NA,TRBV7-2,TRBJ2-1,CASREQPQESTFF,TGTGCCAGCAGAGAACAACCACAGGAGTCTACCTTCTTC
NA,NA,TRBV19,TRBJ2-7,CASENRVTYEQYF,TGTGCCAGTGAGAACAGAGTCACCTACGAGCAGTACTTC
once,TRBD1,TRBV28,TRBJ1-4,CASSLYGRGLTNEKLFF,TGTGCCAGCAGTTTATATGGCAGGGGGCTAACTAATGAAAAACTGTTTTTT
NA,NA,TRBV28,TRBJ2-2,CASRHRVTGELFF,TGTGCCAGCAGACACAGGGTCACCGGGGAGCTGTTTTTT
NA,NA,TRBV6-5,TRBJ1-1,CASSYSDTMNTEAFF,TGTGCCAGCAGTTACTCGGACACGATGAACACTGAAGCTTTCTTT
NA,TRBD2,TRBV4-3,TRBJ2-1,CASSQASGAEDEQFF,TGCGCCAGCAGCCAAGCTAGCGGAGCGGAGGATGAGCAGTTCTTC
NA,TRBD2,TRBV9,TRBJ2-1,CASSVVGLARNEQFF,TGTGCCAGCAGCGTAGTGGGACTAGCGAGGAATGAGCAGTTCTTC
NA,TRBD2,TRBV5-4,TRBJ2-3,CASSLTWLSGGTDTQYF,TGTGCCAGCAGCTTGACATGGCTTAGCGGGGGTACAGATACGCAGTATTTT
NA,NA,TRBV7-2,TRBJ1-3,CASSLASGSGNTIYF,TGTGCCAGCAGCTTAGCGTCAGGGTCTGGAAACACCATATATTTT
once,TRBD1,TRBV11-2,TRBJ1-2,CASSLDREAGYTF,TGTGCCAGCAGCTTGGACAGGGAGGCTGGCTACACCTTC
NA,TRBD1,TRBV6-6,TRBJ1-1,CASRTDRGPTEAFF,TGTGCCAGCAGAACCGACAGGGGGCCTACTGAAGCTTTCTTT
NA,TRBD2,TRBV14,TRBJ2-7,CASSRAGGPYEQYF,TGTGCCAGCAGCCGAGCGGGAGGGCCTTACGAGCAGTACTTC
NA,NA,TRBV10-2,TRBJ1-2,CASSDGQFNYGYTF,TGCGCCAGCAGTGATGGGCAGTTCAACTATGGCTACACCTTC
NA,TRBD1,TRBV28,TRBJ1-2,CASSLPTGQALGYTF,TGTGCCAGCAGTTTACCGACAGGGCAGGCCCTAGGCTACACCTTC
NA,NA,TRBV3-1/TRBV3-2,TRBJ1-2,CASSQWQSGGYTF,TGTGCCAGCAGCCAATGGCAGTCAGGGGGCTACACCTTC
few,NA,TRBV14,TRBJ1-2,CASSQAQGSNYGYTF,TGTGCCAGCAGCCAAGCTCAGGGATCCAACTATGGCTACACCTTC
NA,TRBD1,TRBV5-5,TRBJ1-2,CASSPGTGGGWGYTF,TGTGCCAGCAGCCCCGGGACAGGGGGGGGCTGGGGCTACACCTTC
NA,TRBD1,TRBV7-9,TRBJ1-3,CASRLTGFSGNTIYF,TGTGCCAGCAGACTGACAGGGTTCTCTGGAAACACCATATATTTT
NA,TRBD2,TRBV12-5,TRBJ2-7,CASGLVTLAGAPYEQYF,TGTGCTAGTGGTTTGGTAACCTTAGCGGGAGCCCCCTACGAGCAGTACTTC
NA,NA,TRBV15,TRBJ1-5,CATSIGEINQPQHF,TGTGCCACCAGCATAGGGGAAATAAATCAGCCCCAGCATTTT
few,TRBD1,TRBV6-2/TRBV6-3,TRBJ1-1,CASSYDRDRGDTEAFF,TGTGCCAGCAGTTACGACCGGGACAGGGGGGATACTGAAGCTTTCTTT
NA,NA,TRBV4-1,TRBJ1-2,CASSQEFGGANYGYTF,TGCGCCAGCAGCCAAGAGTTTGGGGGCGCGAACTATGGCTACACCTTC
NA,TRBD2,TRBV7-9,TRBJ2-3,CASSLEGLAATDTQYF,TGTGCCAGCAGCTTAGAGGGCCTAGCGGCCACAGATACGCAGTATTTT
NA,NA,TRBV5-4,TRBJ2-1,CASSSPGEQFF,TGTGCCAGCAGCTCCCCGGGTGAGCAGTTCTTC
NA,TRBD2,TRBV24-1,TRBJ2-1,CATSDDLSVAGQYNEQFF,TGTGCCACCAGTGACGACCTCTCGGTAGCGGGTCAATACAATGAGCAGTTCTTC
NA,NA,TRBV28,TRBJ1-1,CASSINTPPEAFF,TGTGCCAGCAGTATTAACACCCCCCCAGAAGCTTTCTTT
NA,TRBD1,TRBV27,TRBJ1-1,CASSLQGARAEAFF,TGTGCCAGCAGCCTACAGGGGGCGAGGGCTGAAGCTTTCTTT
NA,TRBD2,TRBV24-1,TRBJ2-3,CATSDRLARWGDTQYF,TGTGCCACCAGTGATCGACTAGCGAGGTGGGGAGATACGCAGTATTTT
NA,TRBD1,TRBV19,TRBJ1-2,CASSRQGNYGYTF,TGTGCCAGTAGTCGACAGGGGAACTATGGCTACACCTTC
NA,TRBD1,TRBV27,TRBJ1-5,CASSRSTGRNQPQHF,TGTGCCAGCAGCCGCTCGACAGGGCGCAATCAGCCCCAGCATTTT
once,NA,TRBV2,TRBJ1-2,CASSAEVQEIFGYTF,TGTGCCAGCAGTGCCGAAGTCCAAGAGATATTTGGCTACACCTTC
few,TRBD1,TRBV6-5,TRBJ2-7,CASSYYHRGSYEQYF,TGTGCCAGCAGTTATTATCACAGGGGATCCTACGAGCAGTACTTC
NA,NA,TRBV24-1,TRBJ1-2,CATSTGHTSEYGYTF,TGTGCCACCAGCACGGGACATACGTCCGAATATGGCTACACCTTC
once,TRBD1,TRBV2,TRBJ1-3,CASSSTGVGNTIYF,TGTGCCAGCAGTTCCACAGGGGTTGGAAACACCATATATTTT
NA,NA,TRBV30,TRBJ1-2,CAWRSQGIYGYTF,TGTGCCTGGCGCTCTCAGGGGATCTATGGCTACACCTTC
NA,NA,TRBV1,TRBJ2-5,CTSSLTDPGLADGTQYF,TGCACCAGCAGCCTCACTGACCCGGGACTAGCGGATGGGACCCAGTACTTC
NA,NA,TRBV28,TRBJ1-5,CASRVQGALNQPQHF,TGTGCCAGCAGAGTACAGGGTGCCCTCAATCAGCCCCAGCATTTT
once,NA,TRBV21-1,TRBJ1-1,CASSKDSKNTEAFF,TGTGCCAGCAGCAAGGACAGCAAGAACACTGAAGCTTTCTTT
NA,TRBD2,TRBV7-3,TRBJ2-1,CASSLVASGRAVNEQFF,TGTGCCAGCAGCCTCGTAGCGAGCGGGAGGGCCGTCAATGAGCAGTTCTTC
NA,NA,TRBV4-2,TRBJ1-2,CASSRGDTYGYTF,TGTGCCAGCAGCCGGGGCGATACCTATGGCTACACCTTC
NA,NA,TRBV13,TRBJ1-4,CASSTWTDPGKLFF,TGTGCCAGCAGCACCTGGACAGACCCGGGGAAACTGTTTTTT
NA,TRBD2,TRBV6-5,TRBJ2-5,CASSYSSGGQETQYF,TGTGCCAGCAGTTATTCTAGCGGGGGGCAAGAGACCCAGTACTTC
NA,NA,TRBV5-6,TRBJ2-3,CASSLRGPADTQYF,TGTGCCAGCAGCTTGCGAGGGCCCGCGGATACGCAGTATTTT
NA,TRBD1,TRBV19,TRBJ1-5,CASRTGQGHQPQHF,TGTGCCAGTAGGACAGGACAGGGCCATCAGCCCCAGCATTTT
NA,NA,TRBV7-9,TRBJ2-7,CASSLVASGTYEQYF,TGTGCCAGCAGCTTAGTAGCCTCCGGGACCTACGAGCAGTACTTC
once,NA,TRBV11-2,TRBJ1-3,CASSPRLESGNTIYF,TGTGCCAGCAGCCCTCGGTTGGAGTCTGGAAACACCATATATTTT
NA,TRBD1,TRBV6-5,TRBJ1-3,CASRKTGDRNTIYF,TGTGCCAGCAGGAAGACAGGGGATAGAAACACCATATATTTT
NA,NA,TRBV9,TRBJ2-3,CASSVAQGASGSTDTQYF,TGTGCCAGCAGCGTAGCACAGGGGGCTAGCGGGAGCACAGATACGCAGTATTTT
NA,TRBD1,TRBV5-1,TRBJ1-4,CASTRRSGQHNEKLFF,TGCGCCAGCACCCGCCGCTCGGGACAGCATAATGAAAAACTGTTTTTT
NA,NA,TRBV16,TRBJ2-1,CASSQSEDLFYNEQFF,TGTGCCAGCAGCCAATCTGAGGATTTATTCTACAATGAGCAGTTCTTC
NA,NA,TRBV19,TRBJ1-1,CASSIGQANTEAFF,TGTGCCAGTAGTATTGGGCAGGCGAACACTGAAGCTTTCTTT
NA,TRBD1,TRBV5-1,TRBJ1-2,CASSSGQGKDYGYTF,TGCGCCAGCAGCTCGGGACAGGGCAAGGACTATGGCTACACCTTC
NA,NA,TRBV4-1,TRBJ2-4,CASSPERGGNIQYF,TGCGCCAGCAGCCCCGAGAGGGGAGGCAACATTCAGTACTTC
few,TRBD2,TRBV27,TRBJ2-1,CASTGTSGPLSSYNEQFF,TGTGCCAGCACCGGGACTAGCGGGCCCTTAAGCTCCTACAATGAGCAGTTCTTC
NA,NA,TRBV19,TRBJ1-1,CASRFRNTEAFF,TGTGCCAGCCGGTTTAGGAACACTGAAGCTTTCTTT